This T cell receptor (beta chain) was sequenced during a study of Ad26.COV2.S vaccination and SARS-CoV-2 variants (dated by TCRdb to about 2021). For context, the study as a whole: Donors in the vaccine arm were drawn from COV1001, a phase I-IIa trial of Ad26.COV2.S in healthy adults that was multicentre, randomized, double-blind and placebo-controlled. TCRbeta repertoire sequencing served as the tool for gauging how specific and how broad the SARS-CoV-2-reactive T cell receptors were following Ad26.COV2.S vaccination. The TCR-sequenced set comprised around 30 samples: about 19 Ad26.COV2.S vaccine recipients, 5 placebo recipients and 8 SARS-CoV-2 convalescent individuals. Investigators did not know the trial group allocation while performing experiments and assessing outcomes. Trial participants were randomized into five groups of five, in which low-dose or high-dose Ad26.COV2.S was given once or twice, or placebo was given on both occasions. Ad26.COV2.S was given intramuscularly at 5x10^10 or 1x10^11 viral particles, as a single shot or as two shots 56 days apart.

Study-level results and caveats: It was noted by the authors that total T cell responses may have been underestimated by the TCR breadth and depth analyses. Vaccine and placebo recipients had comparable non-spike TCR breadth, which fits with the vaccine containing only spike. After vaccination, spike-specific CD8+ and CD4+ T cell responses were reported to show substantial breadth. Compared with placebo recipients, Ad26.COV2.S recipients showed higher spike-specific TCR breadth (P = 0.0014). The study was not powered to compare responses between vaccine doses or regimens.

The intended sense of this specimen's treatment or condition label: 15 to 20 received Ad26.COV2.S at low or high dose, single or two shots; 5 received placebo; per-sample allocation not given. For vaccine and placebo recipients, repertoires were sequenced using samples collected on day 63 after the first injection. Cohort 1b enrolled some 25 adults aged 18-55 years at a single site in Boston, USA, between 29 July and 7 August 2020. Ad26.COV2.S was a replication-incompetent adenovirus type 26 vector that expressed a prefusion-stabilized SARS-CoV-2 spike protein derived from the original Wuhan strain. The CDR3 goes from the cysteine to the phenylalanine over 15 residues. The read is trimmed to its CDR3 DNA, 45 bases read in frame from base 1. V lost 4 bases and J lost 0 bases; the stretch between them is 10 bases long. Per the germline V gene (reference sequence), SGHNT is the CDR1 and YYREEE is the CDR2.

TCRbeta CDR3 regions were sequenced with the immunoSEQ Assay. After extraction, genomic DNA underwent amplification by bias-controlled multiplex PCR, followed by high-throughput sequencing. Per the original workflow: To quantify the absolute abundance of every unique TCRbeta CDR3 region, sequences were collapsed and filtered. T cell fraction was estimated by normalizing TCRbeta template counts to usable DNA, with usable DNA measured through amplification of reference genes found in all nucleated cells. Repertoire TCRs were annotated as SARS-CoV-2-specific by exact matching of V gene, CDR3 amino acid sequence and J gene to a known reactive TCR set. MIRA supplied the reference SARS-CoV-2 TCR set, which was filtered for enrichment in COVID-19-positive ImmuneCODE repertoires so that public or cross-reactive TCRs were removed. Using the MIRA antigens, annotated TCRs were further analysed by specific ORF or by position within an ORF. Depth was the summed frequency of annotated unique rearrangements, while breadth was defined as annotated unique rearrangements over total unique productive rearrangements. Two-sided Wilcoxon rank-sum tests were applied when comparing TCR breadth between groups. What TCRdb holds here is the immuneACCESS table cut down to in-frame rearrangements. Part of the clones is not present; checked against another copy, under half of the missing clones reflect an unresolved V gene, and the others are unexplained. Clone size and the V and J calls come from that table; the DNA yielded D and trimming. This sample comprises hundreds of thousands of clones, more than 70% of them detected only once. Of the sample, roughly 3.5% is held by the ten largest clones.

A note on this clone: The target of this receptor is not known. No base qualities exist here, and no much larger clone lies one base off it.

The chain was built from TRBV5-4 and TRBJ1-4; the D segment could be TRBD1, given 5 matching bases. The TCR sequence derives from a person aged 18-65 years who received the Ad26.COV2.S COVID-19 vaccine or a placebo. This sample comprised peripheral blood, obtained in a trial of Ad26.COV2.S vaccine versus placebo. The DNA sequence reads TGTGCCAGCAGCCCTGACAGTCCAACTAATGAAAAACTGTTTTTT. Translated, it gives CASSPDSPTNEKLFF.